This T cell receptor beta chain was obtained from a study of blood T cell repertoires in COVID-19. Study in general: T cells, B-cell-depleted T cells, or PBMCs provided the cDNA or gDNA that served as material.

Germline CDR1 and CDR2: MNHEY and SVGAGI. The V segment lost 2 bases and the J segment 10 bases; nucleotides outside the gene matches: 4. The CDR3 runs to 14 residues. Libraries were prepared by immunoSEQ multiplex PCR; TCRdb keeps only in-frame clonotypes and omits some of them. Of fewer than 100,000 clones in the sample, roughly nine tenths were seen once. The sequence derives from a man in his fifties with acute or convalescent COVID-19. The material sequenced was peripheral blood. The chain recombines TRBV6-5 with TRBJ2-1; the match to TRBD1 covers 11 bases. The CDR3 sequence is CASSYTGQGAEQFF. In nucleotides, the CDR3 is TGTGCCAGCAGTTACACCGGACAGGGGGCAGAGCAGTTCTTC.